This TCR beta chain was found in a study of blood T cell repertoires in COVID-19. Study context: In each case, the material was cDNA or gDNA derived from T cells, B-cell-depleted T cells, or PBMCs.

Clones were sequenced by immunoSEQ multiplex PCR, and TCRdb holds only the in-frame ones, with some missing. The sample includes roughly 190,000 clones, about 88% of them seen just once. Participant age was roughly 18 to 90 years, and participants resided in 20 to 30 US areas. Assignments of participants to cohorts depended upon their own reported clinical history. This clonotype was sampled from a woman younger than 45 who had recovered from COVID-19. Sequenced material: PBMCs or T cells enriched from blood (not recorded which).

As DNA, the CDR3 is TGCGCCAGCAGCTCGAAAGTCGGAGTAGAGACCCAGTACTTC. This codes for CASSSKVGVETQYF. V gene TRBV5-1 combines with J gene TRBJ2-5; D ambiguous. This CDR3 has 14 amino acids. V was pared by 3 bases and J by 4 bases, with 13 bases between. CDR1 and CDR2 (germline): SGHRS, YFSETQ.